These 25 T cell receptor beta chains originate from one sample sequenced in a study of blood T cells in healthy people across ages. PCR was performed a second time for about 7 to 12 cycles using a sample-barcoded 5' primer and a J-beta primer mix. Each CDR3 protein gets one entry after TCRdb re-called the 5' RACE reads with MiXCR. The sample consists of 1.2 million to 1.5 million distinct CDR3 sequences, 35% to 45% of them appearing once. Sequencing was performed on blood. The receptors were gathered from a woman aged 18-29 years in good health.

The table lists this clonotype with a few counts. This chain connects TRBV20-1 to TRBJ2-5; tentative D call: TRBD2 (5 bases). The CDR3 contains 13 residues. Germline values: CDR1 DFQATT, CDR2 SNEGSKA (reference sequence). With 4 bases removed from V and 3 bases from J, the gap between germline ends came to 12 bases. CDR3 nucleotides: TGCAGTGCTAACGGACTGGAGAAAGAGACCCAGTACTTC. Translating it yields CSANGLEKETQYF.

In regard to this clonotype: One end of the junction does not line up with germline, which may come from a read error. The rearrangement links TRBV3-1 to TRBJ2-5, with D possibly TRBD2 on 6 matching bases. Germline CDR1 and CDR2: LGHDT and YNNKEL (reference sequence). The CDR3 is 15 residues long. Here the CDR3 reads CVSSQGDFVQGTQYF. As DNA, the CDR3 is TGTGTCAGCAGCCAAGGGGACTTCGTCCAAGGGACCCAGTACTTC.

In DNA form, the CDR3 reads TGCAGTGCTAGGCTCCTACTGGATAACAATGAGCAGTTCTTC. Its translation: CSARLLLDNNEQFF. This chain joins TRBV20-1 and TRBJ2-1; no definite D call. The CDR3 is 14 residues long. V shed 3 bases and J shed 5 bases, with 14 bases lying between them. Germline-derived CDR1 and CDR2 are DFQATT and SNEGSKA (reference sequence).

The chain couples TRBV9 to TRBJ2-3; D gene unclear. The V gene's germline CDR1 is SGDLS and CDR2 YYNGEE. The CDR3 spans 12 residues. Between the trimmed V and J ends, which lost 10 bases and 2 bases, there was a span of 11 bases. For the CDR3, the DNA is TGTGCCTCGAGAGTTTTCACAGATACGCAGTATTTT. Protein product: CASRVFTDTQYF.

This rearrangement joins TRBV29-1 to TRBJ1-1; D gene unclear. Trimming stripped 4 bases from V and 0 bases from J, with 9 bases between. The CDR3 is 13 residues long. Germline assignment: CDR1 SQVTM and CDR2 ANQGSEA. The CDR3 is CSVVYGMNTEAFF. Written as DNA, the CDR3 is TGCAGCGTTGTTTACGGTATGAACACTGAAGCTTTCTTT. Full variable domain (rest looked up from reference TRBV29-1 and TRBJ1-1): SAVISQKPSRDICQRGTSLTIQCQVDSQVTMMFWYRQQPGQSLTLIATANQGSEATYESGFVIDKFPISRPNLTFSTLTVSNMSPEDSSIYLCSVVYGMNTEAFFGQGTRLTVV.

This clonotype is a singleton in its sample. One end of the junction varies from germline; a read error may be responsible. The chain joins TRBV12-3 or TRBV12-4 to TRBJ2-5; no definite D call. CDR3 length: 13 residues. The CDR3 bases are TGTGTCAGCAGCCAATACGGGCAAGAGACCCAGTACTTC. This codes for CVSSQYGQETQYF.

Worth noting for this clonotype: Sequence at one end of the junction differs from germline and may be a read error. This sequence joins TRBV7-9 and TRBJ2-1; 7 bases line up with TRBD2. Germline V gives CDR1 SEHNR, CDR2 FQNEAQ (reference sequence). This CDR3 has 18 residues. The CDR3 region has the DNA TGTGTCAGCAGCTTAGGCGGGGGAGCCCTAGACTCCTACAATGAGCAGTTCTTC. The encoded protein is CVSSLGGGALDSYNEQFF.

This clonotype has only a few counts. The chain has TRBV7-9 and TRBJ2-1; 10 nucleotides agree with TRBD2. The CDR3 is made up of 13 amino acids. V was clipped by 9 bases and J by 7 bases; unmatched bases: 6. Germline V CDR1 and CDR2: SEHNR, FQNEAQ (reference sequence). Here the CDR3 reads CARGGLARNEQFF. DNA of the CDR3: TGTGCCAGAGGGGGACTAGCGCGGAATGAGCAGTTCTTC.

The chain combines TRBV7-9 with TRBJ1-1; 9 positions agree with TRBD1. Germline loops: CDR1 SEHNR, CDR2 FQNEAQ (reference sequence). The CDR3 consists of 14 residues. The junction had 8 bases not matched to a gene; V was cut back by 5 bases and J by 7 bases. CDR3 loop: CASSQTQGAHEAFF. In nucleotides, the CDR3 is TGTGCCAGCAGCCAAACACAGGGGGCCCATGAAGCTTTCTTT.

This clonotype was seen more than once but under ten times. The chain links TRBV27 to TRBJ2-7; the match to TRBD1 covers 7 bases. CDR3 length: 15 amino acids. The V segment lost 3 bases and the J segment 2 bases; nucleotides outside the gene matches: 7. Per germline, CDR1 MNHEY and CDR2 SMNVEV (reference sequence). The CDR3 is CASSLTTGAPYEQYF. The CDR3 bases are TGTGCCAGCAGTTTGACTACAGGGGCCCCCTACGAGCAGTACTTC.

The chain uses TRBV20-1 and TRBJ2-7; no clear D gene. Germline lookup yields CDR1 DFQATT and CDR2 SNEGSKA (reference sequence). There are 11 residues in the CDR3. Trimming stripped 0 bases from V and 6 bases from J, with 6 bases between. CDR3 nucleotides: TGCAGTGCTAGAGAGGGGATCGAGCAGTACTTC. Residues: CSAREGIEQYF.

In its sample, this clonotype was seen once. The rearrangement uses TRBV3-1 and TRBJ1-1, with D possibly TRBD1 on 6 matching bases. Trimming removed 1 base from V and 6 bases from J, with 12 bases in between. The CDR3 runs to 14 residues. Germline V gene sequence: CDR1 LGHDT, CDR2 YNNKEL (reference sequence). The chain's CDR3 is CASSQGGGGSEAFF. The CDR3 region has the DNA TGTGCCAGCAGCCAAGGTGGGGGGGGCTCTGAAGCTTTCTTT.

The CDR3 region is CATSDPYSSYNEQFF. The CDR3 DNA is TGTGCCACCAGTGACCCATATAGCTCCTACAATGAGCAGTTCTTC. The rearrangement uses TRBV24-1 and TRBJ2-1, with D hard to call. Looked up from germline, CDR1 is KGHDR and CDR2 is SFDVKD. V lost 4 bases and J lost 0, with 9 bases in between. The CDR3 length is 15 residues.

This chain connects TRBV15 to TRBJ2-1, with TRBD2 matching over 12 bases. Unmatched junction bases numbered 12, after V lost 2 bases and J lost 4 bases. The length of the CDR3 is 19 residues. Germline CDR1 reads LNHNV; CDR2 reads YYDKDF (reference sequence). The CDR3 sequence is CATSRRQGASGRVYNEQFF. CDR3 coding DNA: TGTGCCACCAGCAGAAGACAGGGGGCTAGCGGGAGGGTATACAATGAGCAGTTCTTC.

The chain links TRBV4-1 to TRBJ1-4; maybe TRBD1 (6 bases). The CDR3 runs 17 residues. Trimming removed 4 bases from V and 7 bases from J, with 22 bases in between. The germline CDR1 and CDR2 sequences are MGHRA and YSYEKL. Here the CDR3 DNA reads TGCGCCAGCAGCCCATATTACACAGTGGGGGCCCCTGAAAAACTGTTTTTT. It translates to CASSPYYTVGAPEKLFF.

The chain carries TRBV10-3 and TRBJ1-4, with D possibly being TRBD1 (5 bases). Germline lookup yields CDR1 ENHRY and CDR2 SYGVKD. CDR3 length: 13 residues. Trimming cost V 4 bases and J 6 bases, with 9 bases left between them. The CDR3 region is CAISAPGDEKLFF. The CDR3 region has the DNA TGTGCCATCAGTGCACCGGGGGATGAAAAACTGTTTTTT.

The gene calls are TRBV5-6 and TRBJ1-2; D not resolved. V was cut by 2 bases and J by 6 bases, with 8 bases left in between. The length of the CDR3 is 12 residues. Germline V gene lookup returns CDR1 SGHDT and CDR2 YYEEEE. CDR3 in DNA: TGTGCCAGCAGCTTCAAAAGGGATGGCTACACCTTC. It translates to CASSFKRDGYTF.

V gene TRBV12-3 or TRBV12-4 combines with J gene TRBJ2-7; 7 bases line up with TRBD1. J gave up 7 bases and V 7 bases, and 13 bases lay outside the gene matches. The CDR3 totals 14 residues. The CDR3 is CASTLRQGDNEQYF. DNA of the CDR3: TGTGCCAGCACCCTAAGACAGGGAGACAATGAGCAGTACTTC.

The rearrangement joins TRBV20-1 to TRBJ2-1; D gene uncertain. Germline CDR1 reads DFQATT; CDR2 reads SNEGSKA (reference sequence). V was clipped by 3 bases and J by 10 bases, with 7 bases between them. This CDR3 has 10 residues. CDR3 bases: TGCAGTGCTAGCCCGGAGGAGCAGTTCTTC. Its protein is CSASPEEQFF.

The chain uses TRBV2 and TRBJ2-7, with no clear D. The CDR3 loop spans 13 amino acids. The germline V gene encodes CDR1 SNHLY and CDR2 FYNNEI. The V end was cut by 2 bases, the J end by 10 bases, with 15 bases between. The CDR3: CASSEWEVGTQYF. The CDR3, as DNA: TGTGCCAGCAGTGAATGGGAAGTTGGCACCCAGTACTTC.

This clonotype has more than one count but fewer than ten. The CDR3 DNA reads TGTGCCAGCAGGACAGAGGGCCCCGACTATGGCTACACCTTC. Translated: CASRTEGPDYGYTF. This chain links TRBV6-6 with TRBJ1-2, with TRBD1 as a possible D gene (5 bases). Per germline, CDR1 MNHNY and CDR2 SVGAGI (reference sequence). Trimming took 6 bases from V and 3 from J, leaving 14 bases between them. The CDR3 is 14 amino acids.

This clonotype was observed a few times. The chain links TRBV4-1 to TRBJ2-2; TRBD1 matches at 9 bases. CDR3 length: 16 residues. V trimming: 4 bases; J trimming: 4 bases; junction bases outside the gene matches: 7. The germline V gene has CDR1 MGHRA and CDR2 YSYEKL. The DNA of the CDR3 is TGCGCCAGCAGCCGATCCGGGACAGGGACCACCGGGGAGCTGTTTTTT. Its translation is CASSRSGTGTTGELFF.

The table lists this clonotype with a few counts. In DNA, the CDR3 is TGCGCCAGCAGCTTGGAAGGGGGCCCTGGCTACACCTTC. Encoded protein: CASSLEGGPGYTF. The gene calls are TRBV5-1 and TRBJ1-2, with 7 bases matching TRBD1. The CDR3 length is 13 residues. CDR1 and CDR2 (germline): SGHRS, YFSETQ. V lost 0 bases to trimming and J lost 7 bases; unmatched junction nucleotides: 3.

The V gene is TRBV4-2, the J gene TRBJ2-1, with 9 bases fitting TRBD2. V lost 1 base, J lost 6 bases, and 7 bases stayed unmatched. CDR3 length equals 16 residues. The germline V gene encodes CDR1 LGHNA and CDR2 YNFKEQ. Written as DNA, the CDR3 is TGTGCCAGCAGCCAAGGTGCGGCTAGCGGGACCAATGAGCAGTTCTTC. Translation: CASSQGAASGTNEQFF.

This chain uses TRBV4-1 with TRBJ2-1; 7 positions match TRBD2. V shed 4 bases, J shed 3 bases, and the junction held 15 bases outside the gene matches. This CDR3 comprises 18 residues. Germline V CDR1 and CDR2: MGHRA, YSYEKL. CDR3 amino acids: CASSLSSSLGLSYNEQFF. The DNA for the CDR3 is TGCGCCAGCAGCCTTTCTAGCTCATTGGGACTAAGCTACAATGAGCAGTTCTTC.